The 8 T cell receptor beta chains given below trace back to one sample, sequenced in a study of blood T cell repertoires in COVID-19. Profiled with immunoSEQ multiplex PCR; TCRdb holds only in-frame clones, not every one. This sample carries fewer than 120,000 clones, under 75% of them seen once, and the ten largest clones take approximately 8%. Sequences were obtained from peripheral blood. The origin of the receptors is a woman aged 60-75 years with acute or convalescent COVID-19.

This chain links TRBV2 with TRBJ1-5, with 7 bases fitting TRBD1. The CDR3 has 14 amino acids. J lost 9 bases, V lost 5 bases, and 10 bases had no gene match. From germline, CDR1 is SNHLY and CDR2 FYNNEI. CDR3 nucleotides: TGTGCCAGCAGTACTGACAGGGCCTATCGGCCCCAGCATTTT. Translation gives CASSTDRAYRPQHF.

This clone came up a few times. This sequence joins TRBV20-1 and TRBJ2-2; tentative D call: TRBD1 (5 bases). The CDR3 is 14 amino acids. Germline lookup yields CDR1 DFQATT and CDR2 SNEGSKA (reference sequence). The ends were cut back, 3 bases at V and 6 bases at J, with 14 bases in the middle. CDR3 in amino acids: CSASRQGFPGELFF. The CDR3, as DNA: TGCAGTGCTAGTAGGCAGGGATTCCCCGGGGAGCTGTTTTTT.

The chain links TRBV27 to TRBJ1-2; TRBD1 matches 7 bases. This CDR3 is built from 14 residues. The germline V gene has CDR1 MNHEY and CDR2 SMNVEV (reference sequence). Trimming took 6 bases from V and 8 from J; bases not matched to a gene: 12. The DNA of the CDR3 is TGTGCCAGCAGGGGGACAGCTTTCTCTGAAGGCTACACCTTC. Translation: CASRGTAFSEGYTF.

In nucleotides, the CDR3 is TGTGCCAGCAGCTTAATGGGCAGGGGCACCGGCTACACCTTC. It encodes CASSLMGRGTGYTF. This rearrangement joins TRBV7-3 to TRBJ1-2; weak D call: TRBD1 (6 bases). The germline V and J ends were trimmed by 1 base and 8 bases, with 14 bases remaining between them. The CDR3 runs 14 residues. Germline assignment: CDR1 SGHTA and CDR2 FQGTGA.

V usage is TRBV5-5 and J usage is TRBJ2-3; D might be TRBD2 (7 bases). V dropped 2 bases and J dropped 5 bases, with 12 bases sitting between them. The germline gives CDR1 SGHKS, CDR2 YYEKEE (reference sequence). This CDR3 is 14 amino acids long. CDR3 sequence reads: CASSLQGGGDTQYF. CDR3 nucleotide sequence: TGTGCCAGCAGCTTACAGGGAGGGGGAGATACGCAGTATTTT.

V and J are TRBV3-1 (or the pseudogene TRBV3-2) and TRBJ2-7, with D hard to call. V shed 2 bases and J shed 9 bases, with 14 bases lying between them. Germline V gives CDR1 LGHDT, CDR2 YNNKEL (reference sequence). The CDR3 is made up of 13 amino acids. CDR3 residues: CASSQTQSSGQYF. CDR3 nucleotides: TGTGCCAGCAGCCAAACACAGAGCTCCGGGCAGTACTTC.

The chain links TRBV5-1 to TRBJ1-1, with D possibly matching TRBD1 (5 bases). Looked up from germline, CDR1 is SGHRS and CDR2 is YFSETQ. This CDR3 contains 13 residues. Trimming removed 4 bases from V and 0 bases from J, with 7 bases in between. CDR3 loop: CASSGGVNTEAFF. CDR3 DNA: TGCGCCAGCAGCGGAGGGGTGAACACTGAAGCTTTCTTT. Full variable domain (missing parts from reference TRBV5-1 and TRBJ1-1): KAGVTQTPRYLIKTRGQQVTLSCSPISGHRSVSWYQQTPGQGLQFLFEYFSETQRNKGNFPGRFSGRQFSNSRSEMNVSTLELGDSALYLCASSGGVNTEAFFGQGTRLTVV.

The chain recombines TRBV27 with TRBJ2-1; D possibly corresponds to TRBD1 (6 bases). V lost 6 bases and J 6 bases, leaving 18 bases between the germline ends. The CDR3 has 15 residues. CDR1 and CDR2 (germline): MNHEY, SMNVEV (reference sequence). The CDR3: CASRNGGRGVNEQFF. The DNA for the CDR3 is TGTGCCAGCAGAAACGGCGGCAGGGGCGTCAATGAGCAGTTCTTC.